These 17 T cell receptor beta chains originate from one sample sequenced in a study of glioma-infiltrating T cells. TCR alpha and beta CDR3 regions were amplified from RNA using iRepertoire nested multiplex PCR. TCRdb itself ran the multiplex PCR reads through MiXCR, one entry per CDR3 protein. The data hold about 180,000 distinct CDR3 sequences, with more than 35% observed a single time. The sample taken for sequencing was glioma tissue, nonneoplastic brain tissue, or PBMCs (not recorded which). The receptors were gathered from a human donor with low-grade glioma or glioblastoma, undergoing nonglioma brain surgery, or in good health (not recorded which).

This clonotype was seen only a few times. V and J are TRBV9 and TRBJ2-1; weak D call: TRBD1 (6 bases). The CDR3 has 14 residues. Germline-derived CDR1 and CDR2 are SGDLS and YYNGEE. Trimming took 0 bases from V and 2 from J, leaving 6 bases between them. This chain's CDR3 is CASSVGDTYNEQFF. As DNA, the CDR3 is TGTGCCAGCAGCGTAGGGGACACCTACAATGAGCAGTTCTTC. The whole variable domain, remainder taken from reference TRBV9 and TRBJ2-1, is DSGVTQTPKHLITATGQRVTLRCSPRSGDLSVYWYQQSLDQGLQFLIQYYNGEERAKGNILERFSAQQFPDLHSELNLSSLELGDSALYFCASSVGDTYNEQFFGPGTRLTVL.

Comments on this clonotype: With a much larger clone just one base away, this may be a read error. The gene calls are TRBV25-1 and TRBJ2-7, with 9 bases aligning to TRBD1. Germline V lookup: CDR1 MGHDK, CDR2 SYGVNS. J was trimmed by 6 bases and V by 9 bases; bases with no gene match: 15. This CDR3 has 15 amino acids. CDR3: CARGVFGTGRLEQYF. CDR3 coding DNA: TGTGCCAGAGGGGTTTTTGGGACAGGGCGGCTCGAGCAGTACTTC.

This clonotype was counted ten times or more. CDR3 loop: CASSLSGPEKEAFF. The CDR3 bases are TGTGCCAGCAGTTTGTCAGGGCCCGAGAAGGAAGCTTTCTTT. V usage is TRBV28 and J usage is TRBJ1-1; D is possibly TRBD1 (5 bases). Deletions cut 3 bases from V and 8 bases from J, with 16 bases between. This CDR3 comprises 14 residues. Germline V gene lookup returns CDR1 MDHEN and CDR2 SYDVKM.

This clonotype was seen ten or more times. CDR3: CASSGLASDTQYF. The CDR3 coding sequence is TGTGCCAGCAGCGGACTAGCTTCCGATACGCAGTATTTT. This rearrangement joins TRBV2 to TRBJ2-3; 8 nucleotides align to TRBD2. The V gene's germline CDR1 is SNHLY and CDR2 FYNNEI. There are 13 residues in the CDR3. The V segment lost 6 bases and the J segment 6 bases; nucleotides outside the gene matches: 5.

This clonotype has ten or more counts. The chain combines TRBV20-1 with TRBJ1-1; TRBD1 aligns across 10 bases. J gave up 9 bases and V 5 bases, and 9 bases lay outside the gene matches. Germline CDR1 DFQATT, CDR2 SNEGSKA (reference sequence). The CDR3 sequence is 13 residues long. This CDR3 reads CSALDRGPTQAFF. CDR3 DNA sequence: TGCAGTGCTCTCGACAGGGGGCCAACACAAGCTTTCTTT.

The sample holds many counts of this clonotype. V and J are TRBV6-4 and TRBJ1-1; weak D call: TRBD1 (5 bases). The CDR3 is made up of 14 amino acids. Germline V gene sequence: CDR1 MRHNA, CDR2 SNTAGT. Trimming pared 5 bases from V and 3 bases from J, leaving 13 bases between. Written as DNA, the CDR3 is TGTGCCAGCAGTCCCCAGGGAGGAGACACTGAAGCTTTCTTT. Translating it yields CASSPQGGDTEAFF.

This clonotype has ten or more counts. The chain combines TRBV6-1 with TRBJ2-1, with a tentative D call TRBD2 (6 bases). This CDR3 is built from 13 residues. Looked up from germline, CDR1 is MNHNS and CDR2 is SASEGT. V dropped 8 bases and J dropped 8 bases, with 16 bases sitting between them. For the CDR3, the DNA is TGTGCCAGCGGGACTCCGACGAGGGATGAGCAGTTCTTC. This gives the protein CASGTPTRDEQFF.

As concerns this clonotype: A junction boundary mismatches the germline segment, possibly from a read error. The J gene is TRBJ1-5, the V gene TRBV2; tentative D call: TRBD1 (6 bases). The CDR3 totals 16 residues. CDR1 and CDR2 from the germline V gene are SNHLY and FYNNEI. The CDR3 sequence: CASSVRPQGGDQPQNF. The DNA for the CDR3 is TGTGCCAGCAGTGTTCGGCCACAGGGCGGTGATCAGCCCCAGAATTTT.

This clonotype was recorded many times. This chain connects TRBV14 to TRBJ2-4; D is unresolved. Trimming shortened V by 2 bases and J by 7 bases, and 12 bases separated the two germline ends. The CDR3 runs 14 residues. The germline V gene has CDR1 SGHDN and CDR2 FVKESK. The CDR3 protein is CASSQRAQWNIQYF. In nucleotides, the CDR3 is TGTGCCAGCAGCCAACGGGCCCAGTGGAACATTCAGTACTTC.

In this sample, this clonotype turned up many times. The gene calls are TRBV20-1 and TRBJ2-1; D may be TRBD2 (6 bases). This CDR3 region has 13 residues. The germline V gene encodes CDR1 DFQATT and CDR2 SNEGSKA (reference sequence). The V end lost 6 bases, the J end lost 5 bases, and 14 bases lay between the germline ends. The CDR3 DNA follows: TGCAGTGCCGGGGCTAGCGCAAACAATGAGCAGTTCTTC. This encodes CSAGASANNEQFF.

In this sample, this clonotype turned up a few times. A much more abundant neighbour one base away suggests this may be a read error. CDR3: CASIIPRGPQHF. Written as DNA, the CDR3 is TGTGCCAGTATTATACCCCGCGGTCCCCAGCATTTT. V and J are TRBV19 and TRBJ1-5; D is unclear. The CDR3 covers 12 residues. The germline V gene has CDR1 LNHDA and CDR2 SQIVND (reference sequence).

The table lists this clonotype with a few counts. The CDR3, as DNA: TGTGCCACCAGTGATCGTGGAGTCATAGACGAGCAGTACTTC. Amino acids: CATSDRGVIDEQYF. V is TRBV24-1 and J is TRBJ2-7; D uncertain. CDR3 length equals 14 residues. V shed 3 bases and J shed 5 bases, with 13 bases lying between them. The germline CDR1 and CDR2 sequences are KGHDR and SFDVKD.

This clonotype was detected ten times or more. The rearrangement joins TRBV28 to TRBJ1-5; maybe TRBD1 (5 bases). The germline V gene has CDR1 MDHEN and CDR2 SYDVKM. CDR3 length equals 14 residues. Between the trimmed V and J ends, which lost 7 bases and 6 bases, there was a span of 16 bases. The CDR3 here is CASTRGEGSQPQHF. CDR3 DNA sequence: TGTGCCAGCACCCGAGGGGAGGGGAGTCAGCCCCAGCATTTT. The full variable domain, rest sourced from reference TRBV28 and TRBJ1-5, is DVKVTQSSRYLVKRTGEKVFLECVQDMDHENMFWYRQDPGLGLRLIYFSYDVKMKEKGDIPEGYSVSREKKERFSLILESASTNQTSMYLCASTRGEGSQPQHFGDGTRLSIL.

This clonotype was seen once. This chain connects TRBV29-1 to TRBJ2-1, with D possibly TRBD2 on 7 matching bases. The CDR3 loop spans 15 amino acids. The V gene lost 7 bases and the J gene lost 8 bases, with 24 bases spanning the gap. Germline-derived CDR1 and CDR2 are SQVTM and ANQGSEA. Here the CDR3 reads CSAKKGTGGSDEQFF. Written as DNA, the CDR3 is TGCAGCGCCAAGAAGGGGACGGGGGGCTCGGATGAGCAGTTCTTC.

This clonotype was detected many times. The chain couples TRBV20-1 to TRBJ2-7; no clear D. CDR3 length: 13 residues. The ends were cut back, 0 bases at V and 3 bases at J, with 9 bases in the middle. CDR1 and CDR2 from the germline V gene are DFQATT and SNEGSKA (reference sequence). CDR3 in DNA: TGCAGTGCTAGAGAGGGATGGGGCTACGAGCAGTACTTC. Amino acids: CSAREGWGYEQYF.

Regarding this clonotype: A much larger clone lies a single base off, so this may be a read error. The chain's CDR3 is CASSPVGNTDAFF. In DNA form, the CDR3 reads TGTGCCAGCTCACCGGTAGGGAACACTGACGCTTTCTTT. V usage is TRBV18 and J usage is TRBJ1-1; unclear D gene. The CDR3 is 13 residues long. CDR1 and CDR2 (germline): KGHSH, LQKENI.

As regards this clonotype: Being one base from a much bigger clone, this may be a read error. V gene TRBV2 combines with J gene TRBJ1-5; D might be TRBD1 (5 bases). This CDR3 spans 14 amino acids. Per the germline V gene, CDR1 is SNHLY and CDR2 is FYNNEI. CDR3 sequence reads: CASSGGRVNQPKHF. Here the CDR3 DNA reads TGTGCCAGCAGTGGGGGCAGGGTCAATCAGCCCAAGCATTTT.